This is a list of T cell receptor beta chains from one sample in a study of shared clonotypes between healthy human individuals. This table comes from immunoSEQ multiplex PCR, and its TCRdb copy is limited to in-frame clones, with some not included. This table holds 750,000 to 1,000,000 clones, more than 85% found once. The sequenced sample consisted of naive CD8+ T cells sorted from blood. Receptor source: a man under 40 in good health. Both conserved end residues are part of each CDR3. Fields, in order: J gene, D gene, V gene, clone size, CDR3 protein, CDR3 DNA. A D gene is named only where the DNA matches it firmly. Not all rows give a size; the values are once, few, many and, for expanded clones, a class.

TRBJ1-2,NA,TRBV7-2,NA,CASNQPENYGYTF,TGTGCCAGTAACCAGCCAGAAAACTATGGCTACACCTTC
TRBJ2-7,NA,TRBV11-2,once,CASSLSSLGPDSHEQYF,TGTGCCAGCAGCTTAAGCTCTTTAGGACCGGATAGTCACGAGCAGTACTTC
TRBJ2-1,NA,TRBV5-4,NA,CASSSPLWEAYEQFF,TGTGCCAGCAGCTCCCCCCTTTGGGAGGCCTATGAGCAGTTCTTC
TRBJ2-7,NA,TRBV27,NA,CASSLLGEEQYF,TGTGCCAGCAGTTTGTTAGGGGAAGAGCAGTACTTC
TRBJ1-5,NA,TRBV2,once,CASREGRYSNQPQHF,TGTGCCAGCAGGGAGGGCAGATATAGCAATCAGCCCCAGCATTTT
TRBJ2-7,TRBD2,TRBV7-2,once,CASSLALAGVRYEQYF,TGTGCCAGCAGCTTAGCTCTAGCGGGAGTTCGTTACGAGCAGTACTTC
TRBJ2-1,NA,TRBV6-6,NA,CASSAGRYDNEQFF,TGTGCCAGCAGTGCGGGACGGTATGACAATGAGCAGTTCTTC
TRBJ2-2,NA,TRBV7-9,NA,CASSSRGSGELFF,TGTGCCAGCAGCTCCCGCGGGTCCGGGGAGCTGTTTTTT
TRBJ2-7,NA,TRBV29-1,once,CSVSGDSISYEQYF,TGCAGCGTCTCCGGGGACTCCATCTCCTACGAGCAGTACTTC
TRBJ2-7,TRBD2,TRBV7-9,NA,CASSFGTSELSSYEQYF,TGTGCCAGCAGCTTCGGGACTAGCGAATTGAGCTCCTACGAGCAGTACTTC